This T cell receptor (beta chain) was identified during a study of T cell clones after liver transplantation. Study context: A pre-transplant mixed lymphocyte reaction with TCRbeta sequencing defined graft-donor-reactive clones followed in post-transplant blood.

With respect to this clone: Its antigen is undetermined.

Profiling relied on immunoSEQ multiplex PCR, and the TCRdb table lists in-frame clones only, not all of them. The sample holds roughly 51,000 clones, approximately 71% seen once. Overall study results and limits: Rather than being deleted, graft donor-reactive T cells may have moved into the graft.

This clonotype was sampled from a human patient who received a liver transplant. Some T cells may possibly be graft donor cells. The sample in question was CD4+ T cells from blood, obtained about 56 months after liver transplant.

The CDR3 bases are TGTGCCAGCAGCTTAAGGGGGGCGAATGGGGCCGGGGAGCTGTTTTTT. Translating gives CASSLRGANGAGELFF. The chain combines TRBV7-2 with TRBJ2-2; either TRBD1 or TRBD2 may supply D (6 bases each). There are 16 residues in the CDR3. Trimming left V 2 bases short and J 6 bases short, with 16 bases between. Looked up from germline, CDR1 is SGHTA and CDR2 is FQGNSA.